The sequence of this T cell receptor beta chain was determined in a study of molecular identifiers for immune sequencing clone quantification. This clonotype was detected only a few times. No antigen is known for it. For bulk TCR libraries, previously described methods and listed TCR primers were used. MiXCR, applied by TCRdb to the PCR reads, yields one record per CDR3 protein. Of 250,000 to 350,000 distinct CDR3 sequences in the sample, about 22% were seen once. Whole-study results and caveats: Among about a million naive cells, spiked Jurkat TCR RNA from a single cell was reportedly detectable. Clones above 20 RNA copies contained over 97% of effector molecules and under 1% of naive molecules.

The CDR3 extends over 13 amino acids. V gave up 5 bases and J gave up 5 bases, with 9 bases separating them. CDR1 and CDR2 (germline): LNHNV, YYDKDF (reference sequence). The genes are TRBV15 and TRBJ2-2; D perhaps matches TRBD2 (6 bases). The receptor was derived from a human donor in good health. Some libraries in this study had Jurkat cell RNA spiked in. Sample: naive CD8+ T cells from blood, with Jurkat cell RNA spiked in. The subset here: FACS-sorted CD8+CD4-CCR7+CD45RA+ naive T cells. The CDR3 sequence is CATSLAETGELFF. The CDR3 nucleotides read TGTGCCACCAGCTTAGCGGAGACCGGGGAGCTGTTTTTT.